Each of the 32 T cell receptor beta chains below was sequenced from the same sample in a study of technical replicates of blood from several donors. Assay: immunoSEQ multiplex PCR; the TCRdb copy retains only in-frame clones and omits some. The sample has about 79,000 clones, roughly 94% seen once. The sequenced sample consisted of T cells isolated from PBMCs. Receptor source: a human donor in good health.

The chain couples TRBV5-1 to TRBJ1-4; D remains ambiguous. Germline values: CDR1 SGHRS, CDR2 YFSETQ. The CDR3 has 14 residues. The germline V and J ends were trimmed by 0 bases and 2 bases, with 5 bases remaining between them. The chain's CDR3 is CASSLGATNEKLFF. Written as DNA, the CDR3 is TGCGCCAGCAGCTTGGGGGCGACTAATGAAAAACTGTTTTTT.

The rearrangement joins TRBV7-6 to TRBJ2-1, with TRBD2 identical over 9 bases. Germline assignment: CDR1 SGHVS and CDR2 FNYEAQ. Germline trimming cut 5 bases from V and 5 bases from J; bases unmatched to any gene: 10. The CDR3 is made up of 16 amino acids. CDR3 sequence: CASSTSMLAGDNEQFF. In nucleotides, the CDR3 is TGTGCCAGCAGCACTAGCATGTTAGCGGGGGACAATGAGCAGTTCTTC.

The chain employs TRBV6-1 and TRBJ1-3, with D uncertain. The CDR3 spans 15 residues. CDR1 is MNHNS, CDR2 SASEGT, per germline. The V and J ends lost 3 bases and 0 bases respectively, with 9 bases between them. As DNA, the CDR3 is TGTGCCAGCAGTGATACAGAGTACTCTGGAAACACCATATATTTT. Protein sequence: CASSDTEYSGNTIYF.

This rearrangement joins TRBV12-5 to TRBJ1-1; TRBD1 is a possible D gene (5 bases). Germline assignment: CDR1 LGHNT and CDR2 FRNRAP. V was shortened by 3 bases and J by 6 bases, with 14 bases between the two germline ends. The CDR3 loop spans 14 amino acids. This CDR3 reads CASGFRGFGSEAFF. The CDR3 DNA reads as TGTGCTAGTGGTTTCCGGGGGTTTGGGTCTGAAGCTTTCTTT.

The chain joins TRBV2 to TRBJ1-4; no clear D gene. The CDR3 length is 12 residues. Trimming removed 10 bases from V and 8 bases from J, with 14 bases in between. Germline loops: CDR1 SNHLY, CDR2 FYNNEI. The CDR3 sequence is CATALAWEKLFF. Here the CDR3 DNA reads TGTGCCACAGCACTAGCTTGGGAAAAACTGTTTTTT.

The genes are TRBV28 and TRBJ2-1, with 11 bases fitting TRBD2. There are 15 residues in the CDR3. V shed 2 bases and J 10 bases; nucleotides not matched to a gene: 7. Per the germline V gene, CDR1 is MDHEN and CDR2 is SYDVKM. Here the CDR3 reads CASSLTSGRNREQFF. CDR3 DNA sequence: TGTGCCAGCAGTTTAACTAGCGGGAGAAACAGGGAGCAGTTCTTC.

The J gene is TRBJ2-1, the V gene TRBV4-1; 11 bases are a match to TRBD2. The CDR3 spans 16 residues. Per the germline V gene, CDR1 is MGHRA and CDR2 is YSYEKL. The V segment lost 2 bases and the J segment 3 bases; nucleotides outside the gene matches: 3. The CDR3: CASSQPGLADYNEQFF. CDR3 nucleotides: TGCGCCAGCAGCCAACCGGGACTAGCGGACTACAATGAGCAGTTCTTC.

The V gene is TRBV7-9, the J gene TRBJ2-7, with a possible D match to TRBD1 (6 bases). The CDR3 length is 13 residues. Per germline, CDR1 SEHNR and CDR2 FQNEAQ (reference sequence). CDR3 residues: CASGQSLNYEQYF. The CDR3 nucleotides read TGTGCGAGCGGACAGTCACTAAACTACGAGCAGTACTTC.

V gene TRBV19 combines with J gene TRBJ1-5; TRBD1 matches 9 bases. This CDR3 is built from 13 residues. V shed 5 bases, J shed 7 bases, and the junction held 3 bases outside the gene matches. Per the germline V gene, CDR1 is LNHDA and CDR2 is SQIVND (reference sequence). In DNA, the CDR3 is TGTGCCAGTAGTGGGACAGGGAGGCAGCCCCAGCATTTT. It translates to CASSGTGRQPQHF.

The V call is TRBV15, the J call TRBJ1-1; 9 bases match TRBD1. With V trimmed by 5 bases and J by 4 bases, 5 bases remained unmatched. The CDR3 extends over 14 amino acids. Germline assignment: CDR1 LNHNV and CDR2 YYDKDF (reference sequence). DNA for the CDR3: TGTGCCACCAGCGGACAGGGGTTAGGCACTGAAGCTTTCTTT. Amino acids: CATSGQGLGTEAFF.

The chain is built from TRBV10-1 and TRBJ1-3; no definite D call. The V end lost 0 bases, the J end lost 0 bases, and 3 bases lay between the germline ends. CDR3 length equals 14 residues. Germline-derived CDR1 and CDR2 are WNHNN and SYGVQD (reference sequence). The CDR3 DNA reads as TGCGCCAGCAGTGAGTCGGCCTCTGGAAACACCATATATTTT. It codes for CASSESASGNTIYF.

The gene calls are TRBV5-1 and TRBJ2-7; tentatively, D is TRBD2 (6 bases). Trimming cost V 4 bases and J 9 bases, with 20 bases left between them. The CDR3 length is 14 residues. From germline, CDR1 is SGHRS and CDR2 YFSETQ. CDR3 DNA: TGCGCCAGCAGCCCCGGGGGTCTAACAAACAGGCAGTACTTC. This codes for CASSPGGLTNRQYF.

This chain joins TRBV5-1 and TRBJ2-1; 7 nucleotides match TRBD2. Germline assignment: CDR1 SGHRS and CDR2 YFSETQ. With 4 bases clipped from V and 6 bases from J, the junction kept 13 bases outside the gene matches. The CDR3 runs to 16 residues. CDR3 in amino acids: CASSPRDYRTVNEQFF. CDR3 coding DNA: TGCGCCAGCAGCCCCAGGGACTATCGAACCGTCAATGAGCAGTTCTTC.

The V and J genes are TRBV9 and TRBJ2-5; D perhaps matches TRBD1 (6 bases). The CDR3 totals 14 residues. The V end lost 0 bases, the J end lost 5 bases, and 11 bases lay between the germline ends. Germline CDR1 SGDLS, CDR2 YYNGEE. CDR3 nucleotide sequence: TGTGCCAGCAGCGTAGATCACAGGGTGGAGACCCAGTACTTC. Translated, it gives CASSVDHRVETQYF.

V gene TRBV5-6 combines with J gene TRBJ1-2, with 7 bases aligning to TRBD1. This CDR3 comprises 14 residues. Losses at the gene ends were 0 bases for V and 5 bases for J; bases not matched to a gene: 4. Per the germline V gene, CDR1 is SGHDT and CDR2 is YYEEEE. CDR3 loop: CASSLDRGWYGYTF. CDR3 DNA sequence: TGTGCCAGCAGCTTGGACAGGGGATGGTATGGCTACACCTTC.

This clone has only one observation. CDR3 sequence reads: CASSQVPSGGEQYF. CDR3 nucleotide sequence: TGCGCCAGCAGCCAAGTCCCATCGGGGGGGGAGCAGTACTTC. This chain uses TRBV4-1 with TRBJ2-7, with 8 positions matching TRBD2. This CDR3 spans 14 amino acids. The V gene's germline CDR1 is MGHRA and CDR2 YSYEKL. After removal of 1 base from V and 7 bases from J, the junction contained 6 bases not matched to a gene.

The chain combines TRBV2 with TRBJ1-5; D ambiguous. The V end was cut by 6 bases, the J end by 0 bases, with 6 bases between. CDR1 is SNHLY and CDR2 is FYNNEI in the germline V gene. This CDR3 spans 13 amino acids. The CDR3: CASRFYSNQPQHF. The CDR3 coding sequence is TGTGCCAGCAGGTTTTATAGCAATCAGCCCCAGCATTTT.

This chain joins TRBV7-6 and TRBJ2-1, with 8 bases fitting TRBD2. The germline V gene encodes CDR1 SGHVS and CDR2 FNYEAQ. The CDR3 consists of 17 residues. V lost 4 bases and J lost 1; bases outside the gene matches: 9. This chain's CDR3 is CASSSLSGSGSYNEQFF. The CDR3 region has the DNA TGTGCCAGCAGCTCCTTAAGCGGGAGTGGTTCCTACAATGAGCAGTTCTTC.

V is TRBV19 and J is TRBJ1-2; the match to TRBD1 covers 7 bases. Trimming took 5 bases from V and 6 from J; bases not matched to a gene: 6. CDR1 LNHDA and CDR2 SQIVND come from the germline V gene (reference sequence). The CDR3 consists of 13 residues. The CDR3 region has the DNA TGTGCCAGTAGTCCTCAGGGGGTAGATGGCTACACCTTC. It yields the protein CASSPQGVDGYTF.

The chain combines TRBV28 with TRBJ2-7; a possible D gene is TRBD2 (6 bases). V lost 2 bases and J 3 bases, leaving 11 bases between the germline ends. The CDR3 is 14 amino acids. Germline V gives CDR1 MDHEN, CDR2 SYDVKM. The CDR3 DNA follows: TGTGCCAGCAGTTTAGCGGGAAAGTTCTACGAGCAGTACTTC. Its translation is CASSLAGKFYEQYF.

The chain combines TRBV9 with TRBJ1-1; weak D call: TRBD1 (6 bases). The CDR3 runs to 16 residues. Per germline, CDR1 SGDLS and CDR2 YYNGEE. V lost 4 bases and J lost 5, with 21 bases in between. CDR3 DNA: TGTGCCAGCAGCACTCAGAGTAGTTGGGGGCGGACTGAAGCTTTCTTT. Protein product: CASSTQSSWGRTEAFF.

The chain carries TRBV5-1 and TRBJ2-7; 8 nucleotides match TRBD1. With V trimmed by 7 bases and J by 5 bases, 5 bases remained unmatched. The CDR3 is 12 residues long. In germline, CDR1 is SGHRS, CDR2 YFSETQ. The CDR3 protein is CASRTGTDEQYF. DNA for the CDR3: TGCGCCAGCCGGACAGGGACCGACGAGCAGTACTTC.

This clone turned up a few times. This chain connects TRBV7-9 to TRBJ2-5, with D unresolved. Germline CDR1 and CDR2: SEHNR and FQNEAQ (reference sequence). V lost 4 bases to trimming and J lost 7 bases, with 10 bases between them. There are 12 residues in the CDR3. The CDR3 nucleotides read TGTGCCAGCAGCTACCCATCAGGGACCCAGTACTTC. Residues: CASSYPSGTQYF.

CDR3 residues: CASSLSPGLPDTGELFF. The DNA of the CDR3 is TGTGCCAGCAGTTTATCCCCGGGACTGCCGGACACCGGGGAGCTGTTTTTT. The V gene is TRBV28, the J gene TRBJ2-2, with D perhaps matching TRBD2 (6 bases). There are 17 residues in the CDR3. Looked up from germline, CDR1 is MDHEN and CDR2 is SYDVKM. V lost 1 base and J 3 bases, leaving 15 bases between the germline ends.

This sequence joins TRBV5-4 and TRBJ2-2; the match to TRBD2 covers 8 bases. The CDR3 sequence is 13 residues long. V shed 3 bases and J 6 bases; nucleotides not matched to a gene: 1. Germline values: CDR1 SGHNT, CDR2 YYREEE (reference sequence). The CDR3 bases are TGTGCCAGCAGCTCGGGACTAGCCGGGGAGCTGTTTTTT. Protein sequence: CASSSGLAGELFF.

V and J are TRBV5-1 and TRBJ2-1; D ambiguous. The CDR3 contains 11 residues. From germline, CDR1 is SGHRS and CDR2 YFSETQ. With 5 bases removed from V and 6 bases from J, the gap between germline ends came to 6 bases. For the CDR3, the DNA is TGCGCCAGCAGTGAGATCAATGAGCAGTTCTTC. As protein: CASSEINEQFF.

The J gene is TRBJ1-2, the V gene TRBV6-1; D remains ambiguous. With 4 bases removed from V and 1 base from J, the gap between germline ends came to 13 bases. The CDR3 covers 15 residues. The germline V gene has CDR1 MNHNS and CDR2 SASEGT. CDR3 bases: TGTGCCAGCAGTGTGGAGGTGGGAGTTAACTATGGCTACACCTTC. As protein: CASSVEVGVNYGYTF.

The V gene is TRBV23-1, the J gene TRBJ2-6; D may be TRBD1 (5 bases). TRBV23-1 qualifies as an ORF whose function is uncertain. CDR3 size: 17 residues. Trimming removed 4 bases from V and 0 bases from J, with 13 bases in between. The CDR3 loop reads CASSPRQYPSGANVLTF. DNA of the CDR3: TGCGCCAGCAGTCCCCGACAGTATCCCTCTGGGGCCAACGTCCTGACTTTC.

The CDR3 sequence is CASRGGHSGANVLTF. In nucleotides, the CDR3 is TGTGCCAGCAGGGGGGGTCACTCTGGGGCCAACGTCCTGACTTTC. The chain has TRBV6-5 and TRBJ2-6; possible D gene TRBD2, 6 bases. Trimming stripped 6 bases from V and 0 bases from J, with 9 bases between. Per germline, CDR1 MNHEY and CDR2 SVGAGI. CDR3 length equals 15 residues.

This CDR3 reads CASSRGPLLSTEAFF. The CDR3 DNA reads TGTGCCAGCAGCCGAGGGCCACTCTTGAGCACTGAAGCTTTCTTT. The rearrangement uses TRBV16 and TRBJ1-1; no clear D. CDR3 size: 15 residues. V was trimmed by 4 bases and J by 4 bases, leaving 16 bases between them. The germline gives CDR1 KGHSY, CDR2 FQNENV.

The chain employs TRBV28 and TRBJ2-2; 12 nucleotides align to TRBD2. This CDR3 comprises 16 residues. Germline CDR1 and CDR2: MDHEN and SYDVKM. With V trimmed by 9 bases and J by 6 bases, 11 bases remained unmatched. The CDR3: CASEALAGGPAGELFF. The CDR3 nucleotides are TGTGCCAGTGAGGCACTAGCGGGAGGCCCGGCCGGGGAGCTGTTTTTT.

V and J are TRBV27 and TRBJ2-5, with D hard to call. The CDR3 consists of 14 residues. V was pared by 1 base and J by 4 bases, with 10 bases between. Germline V gives CDR1 MNHEY, CDR2 SMNVEV (reference sequence). The CDR3 DNA sequence: TGTGCCAGCAGTTTATTCCCCAGAACAGAGACCCAGTACTTC. Amino acid sequence: CASSLFPRTETQYF.